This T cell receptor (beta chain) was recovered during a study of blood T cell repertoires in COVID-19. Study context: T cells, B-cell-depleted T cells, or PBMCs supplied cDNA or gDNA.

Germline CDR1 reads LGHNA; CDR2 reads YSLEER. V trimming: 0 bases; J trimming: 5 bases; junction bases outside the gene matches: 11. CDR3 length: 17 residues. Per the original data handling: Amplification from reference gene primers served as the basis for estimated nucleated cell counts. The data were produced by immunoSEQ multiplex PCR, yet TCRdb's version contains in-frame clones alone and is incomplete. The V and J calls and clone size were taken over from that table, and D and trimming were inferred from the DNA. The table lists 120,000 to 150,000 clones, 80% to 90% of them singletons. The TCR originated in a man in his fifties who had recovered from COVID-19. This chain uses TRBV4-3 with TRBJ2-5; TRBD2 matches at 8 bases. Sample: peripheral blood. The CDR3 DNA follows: TGCGCCAGCAGCCAAGATCGGGGGGGACTCAATCGGGAGACCCAGTACTTC. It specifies CASSQDRGGLNRETQYF.